This TCR beta chain was captured in a study of T-cell memory formation after mild COVID-19. About the research overall: TCR clusters were mostly donor specific. Points from the study as a whole: The study found balanced CD4/CD8 in clones contracting day 15 to 85 and a CD4+ lean in later expanders. For contracting clones, CD4+ ones sat mainly in CM and EM, CD8+ in EMRA. Memory from before infection featured some responding clones, which suggests cross-reactive memory joined.

With 6 bases removed from V and 2 bases from J, the gap between germline ends came to 17 bases. Germline V CDR1 and CDR2: MNHEY, SVGAGI. CDR3 length equals 15 residues. This clonotype showed up just a few times. Its target is not known. TCRdb used MiXCR to reprocess the 5' RACE reads, holding one entry per CDR3 protein. The sample yields about 560,000 distinct CDR3 sequences, 15% to 20% seen once. The chain joins TRBV6-5 to TRBJ2-7; either TRBD1 or TRBD2 may supply D (5 bases each). Input material: PBMCs or a T cell subset sorted from them (not recorded which). The TCR comes from an adult woman who had mild COVID-19 (a few samples of this study predate the infection). Cell type and time point are not known. CDR3 DNA: TGTGCCAGCAGAAAGGGGTTTCTGGGGGCCTACGAGCAGTACTTC. Encoded protein: CASRKGFLGAYEQYF.